Listed here are 8 T cell receptor beta chains from one sample, sequenced in a study of cytomegalovirus exposure and HLA in healthy donors. PCR used 60 Vbeta primers and 13 Jbeta primers. Sequencing used immunoSEQ multiplex PCR; TCRdb keeps in-frame clones, though not all of them. Of tens of thousands of clones listed, 75% to 85% were seen once; the top ten hold 6.5%. Material for sequencing was PBMCs. Source of these receptors: a human donor in good health.

This chain connects TRBV6-1 to TRBJ1-5; D not resolved. This CDR3 contains 13 residues. Between the trimmed V and J ends, which lost 1 base and 5 bases, there was a span of 6 bases. Germline CDR1 is MNHNS and CDR2 is SASEGT. As DNA, the CDR3 is TGTGCCAGCAGTGAAGAACAAGATCAGCCCCAGCATTTT. Protein: CASSEEQDQPQHF.

The CDR3 DNA reads TGTGCCAGCAGCGTGACAGGGGACGTGACGAATGAGCAGTTCTTC. It specifies CASSVTGDVTNEQFF. The V and J genes are TRBV9 and TRBJ2-1; 8 bases fit TRBD1. The CDR3 extends over 15 amino acids. V shed 2 bases, J shed 7 bases, and the junction held 8 bases outside the gene matches. Germline V gives CDR1 SGDLS, CDR2 YYNGEE. The full variable domain, its missing parts supplied by reference TRBV9 and TRBJ2-1, is DSGVTQTPKHLITATGQRVTLRCSPRSGDLSVYWYQQSLDQGLQFLIQYYNGEERAKGNILERFSAQQFPDLHSELNLSSLELGDSALYFCASSVTGDVTNEQFFGPGTRLTVL.

This chain joins TRBV2 and TRBJ1-6; D might be TRBD1 (6 bases). Germline values: CDR1 SNHLY, CDR2 FYNNEI. The CDR3 runs to 15 residues. V shed 5 bases and J shed 7 bases, with 15 bases lying between them. This chain's CDR3 is CASSSTGLGNSPLHF. The CDR3 nucleotides read TGTGCCAGCAGTTCGACAGGCCTGGGGAATTCACCCCTCCACTTT.

V usage is TRBV2 and J usage is TRBJ1-1, with D perhaps TRBD1 (6 bases). Trimming cost V 10 bases and J 3 bases, with 18 bases left between them. Germline CDR1 is SNHLY and CDR2 is FYNNEI. CDR3 length: 14 residues. The CDR3 sequence: CAIGQTQADTEAFF. The CDR3 nucleotides read TGTGCCATCGGACAGACCCAGGCGGACACTGAAGCTTTCTTT.

This sequence joins TRBV10-3 and TRBJ1-5; TRBD1 is a possible D gene (5 bases). Germline CDR1 is ENHRY and CDR2 is SYGVKD. The ends were cut back, 11 bases at V and 1 base at J, with 6 bases in the middle. The CDR3 is made up of 11 amino acids. The CDR3 protein is CAGGSNQPQHF. CDR3 DNA: TGTGCCGGGGGGAGCAATCAGCCCCAGCATTTT.

The rearrangement links TRBV28 to TRBJ1-1; D gene ambiguous. CDR1 MDHEN and CDR2 SYDVKM come from the germline V gene. The CDR3 is 12 amino acids. V lost 7 bases and J lost 0, with 6 bases in between. The CDR3 loop is CASISVNTEAFF. As DNA, the CDR3 is TGTGCCAGCATATCAGTGAACACTGAAGCTTTCTTT.

The chain employs TRBV2 and TRBJ2-2; perhaps TRBD1 as D (6 bases). The V end was cut by 6 bases, the J end by 5 bases, with 16 bases between. This CDR3 comprises 15 residues. Per the germline V gene, CDR1 is SNHLY and CDR2 is FYNNEI. CDR3 nucleotides: TGTGCCAGCAGGGAACAGGGATTAGGGACCGGGGAGCTGTTTTTT. Its translation is CASREQGLGTGELFF.

Only a few counts were recorded for this clone. The rearrangement joins TRBV6-4 to TRBJ2-7, with D possibly TRBD2 on 5 matching bases. The CDR3 is 12 amino acids. Germline values: CDR1 MRHNA, CDR2 SNTAGT. V was cut by 6 bases and J by 5 bases, with 11 bases left in between. The CDR3 loop reads CASRLGFDEQYF. CDR3 DNA sequence: TGTGCCAGCAGACTAGGGTTCGACGAGCAGTACTTC.